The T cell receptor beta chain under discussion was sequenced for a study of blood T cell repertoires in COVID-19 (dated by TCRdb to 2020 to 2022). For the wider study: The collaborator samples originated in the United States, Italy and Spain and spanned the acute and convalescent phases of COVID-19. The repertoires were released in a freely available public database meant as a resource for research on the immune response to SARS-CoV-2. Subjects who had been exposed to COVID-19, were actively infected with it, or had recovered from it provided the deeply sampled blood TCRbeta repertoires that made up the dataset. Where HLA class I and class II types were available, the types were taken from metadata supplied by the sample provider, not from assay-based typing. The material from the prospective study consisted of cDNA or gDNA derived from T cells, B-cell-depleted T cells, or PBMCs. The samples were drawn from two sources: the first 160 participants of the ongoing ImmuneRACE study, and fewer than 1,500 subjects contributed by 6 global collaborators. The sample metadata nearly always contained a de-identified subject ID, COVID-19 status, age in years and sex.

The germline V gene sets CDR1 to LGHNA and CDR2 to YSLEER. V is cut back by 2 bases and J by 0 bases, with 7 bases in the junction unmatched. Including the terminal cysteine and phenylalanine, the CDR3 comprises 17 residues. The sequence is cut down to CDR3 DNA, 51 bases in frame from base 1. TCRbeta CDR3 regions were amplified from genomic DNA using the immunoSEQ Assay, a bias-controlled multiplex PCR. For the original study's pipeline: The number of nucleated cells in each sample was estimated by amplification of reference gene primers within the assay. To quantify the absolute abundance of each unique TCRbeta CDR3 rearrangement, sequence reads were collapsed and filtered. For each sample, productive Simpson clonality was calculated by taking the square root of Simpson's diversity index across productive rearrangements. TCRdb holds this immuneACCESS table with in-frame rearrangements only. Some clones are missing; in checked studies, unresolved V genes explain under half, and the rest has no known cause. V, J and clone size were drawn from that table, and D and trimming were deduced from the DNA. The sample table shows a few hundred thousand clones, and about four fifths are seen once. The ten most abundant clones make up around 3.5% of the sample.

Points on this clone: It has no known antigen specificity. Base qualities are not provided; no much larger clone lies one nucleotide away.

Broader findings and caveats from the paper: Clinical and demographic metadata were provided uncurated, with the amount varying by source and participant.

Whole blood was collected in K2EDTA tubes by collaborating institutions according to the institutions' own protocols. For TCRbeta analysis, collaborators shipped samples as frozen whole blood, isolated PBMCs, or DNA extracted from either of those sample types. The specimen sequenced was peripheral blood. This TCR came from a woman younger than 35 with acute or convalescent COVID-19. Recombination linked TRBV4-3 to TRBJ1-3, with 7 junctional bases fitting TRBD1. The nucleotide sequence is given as TGCGCCAGCAGCCAACCTCGACAGGGTGACTCTGGAAACACCATATATTTT. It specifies CASSQPRQGDSGNTIYF.